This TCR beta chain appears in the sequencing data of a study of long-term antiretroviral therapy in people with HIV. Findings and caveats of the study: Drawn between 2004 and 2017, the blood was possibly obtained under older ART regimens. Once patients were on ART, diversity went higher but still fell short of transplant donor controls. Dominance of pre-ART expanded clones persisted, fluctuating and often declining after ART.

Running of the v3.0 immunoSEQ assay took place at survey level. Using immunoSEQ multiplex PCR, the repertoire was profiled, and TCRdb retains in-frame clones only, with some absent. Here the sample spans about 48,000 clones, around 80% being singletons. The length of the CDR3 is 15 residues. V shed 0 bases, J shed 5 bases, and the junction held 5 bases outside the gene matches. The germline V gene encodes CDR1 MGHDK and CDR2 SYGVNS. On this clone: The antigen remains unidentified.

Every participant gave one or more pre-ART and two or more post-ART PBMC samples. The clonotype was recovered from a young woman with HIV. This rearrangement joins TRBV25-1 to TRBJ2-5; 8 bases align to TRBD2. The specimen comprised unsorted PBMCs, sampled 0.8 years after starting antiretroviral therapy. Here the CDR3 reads CASSEYGGAQETQYF. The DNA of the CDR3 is TGTGCCAGCAGTGAATACGGGGGGGCGCAGGAGACCCAGTACTTC.